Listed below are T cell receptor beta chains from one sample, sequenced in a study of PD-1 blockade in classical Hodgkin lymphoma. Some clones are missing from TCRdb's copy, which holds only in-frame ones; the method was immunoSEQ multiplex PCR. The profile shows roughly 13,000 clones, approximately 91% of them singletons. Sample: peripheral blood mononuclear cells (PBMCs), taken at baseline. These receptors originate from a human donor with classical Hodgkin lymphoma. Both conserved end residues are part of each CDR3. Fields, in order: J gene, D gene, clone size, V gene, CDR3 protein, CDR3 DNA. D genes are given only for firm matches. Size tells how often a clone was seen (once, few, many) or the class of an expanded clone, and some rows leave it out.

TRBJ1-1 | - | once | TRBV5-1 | CASSLQGGNTEAFF | TGCGCCAGCAGCTTGCAAGGGGGGAACACTGAAGCTTTCTTT
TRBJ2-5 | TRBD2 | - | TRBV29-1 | CSVLGGAAVPQETQYF | TGCAGCGTTCTCGGGGGGGCCGCCGTACCGCAAGAGACCCAGTACTTC
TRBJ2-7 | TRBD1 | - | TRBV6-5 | CASSPGTGNYEQYF | TGTGCCAGCAGTCCCGGGACAGGGAACTACGAGCAGTACTTC
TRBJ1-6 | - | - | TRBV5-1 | CASSLQGDNSPLHF | TGCGCCAGCAGCTTACAGGGTGATAATTCACCCCTCCACTTT
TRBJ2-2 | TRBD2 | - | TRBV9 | CASSVAGGDTGELFF | TGTGCCAGCAGCGTAGCCGGGGGGGACACCGGGGAGCTGTTTTTT
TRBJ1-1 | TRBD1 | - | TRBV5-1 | CASSLAVRGDTEAFF | TGCGCCAGCAGCTTGGCCGTCAGGGGGGACACTGAAGCTTTCTTT
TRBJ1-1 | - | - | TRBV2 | CASTGTADLNTEAFF | TGTGCCAGCACTGGGACGGCCGATCTGAACACTGAAGCTTTCTTT
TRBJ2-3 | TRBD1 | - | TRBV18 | CASSPRQGTPDTQYF | TGTGCCAGCTCACCACGACAGGGGACCCCAGATACGCAGTATTTT
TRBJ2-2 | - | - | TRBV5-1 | CASSFGKEGAGELFF | TGCGCCAGCAGCTTCGGCAAAGAGGGAGCCGGGGAGCTGTTTTTT
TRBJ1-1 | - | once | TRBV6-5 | CASSYITGHEAFF | TGTGCCAGCAGTTACATTACAGGGCATGAAGCTTTCTTT
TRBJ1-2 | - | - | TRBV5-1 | CASSLEGSDYGYTF | TGCGCCAGCAGCTTGGAGGGATCTGACTATGGCTACACCTTC
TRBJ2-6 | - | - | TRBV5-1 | CASSPLDSGANVLTF | TGCGCCAGCAGCCCCCTGGACTCTGGGGCCAACGTCCTGACTTTC
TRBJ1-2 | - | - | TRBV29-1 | CSATDGGGYTF | TGCAGCGCTACGGACGGGGGTGGCTACACCTTC
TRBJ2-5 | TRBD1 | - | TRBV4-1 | CASSSPRQGRETQYF | TGCGCCAGCAGCTCGCCCAGACAGGGGAGGGAGACCCAGTACTTC
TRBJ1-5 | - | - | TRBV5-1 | CASSLVAGSQPQHF | TGCGCCAGCAGCTTGGTGGCAGGGAGTCAGCCCCAGCATTTT
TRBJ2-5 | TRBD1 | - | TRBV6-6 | CASSDFRDRGQETQYF | TGTGCCAGCAGTGACTTTCGGGACAGGGGGCAAGAGACCCAGTACTTC
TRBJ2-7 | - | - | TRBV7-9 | CASSLGRGTYEQYF | TGTGCCAGCAGCTTGGGGCGGGGAACCTACGAGCAGTACTTC
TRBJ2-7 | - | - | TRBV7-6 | CASSLGGPPYEQYF | TGTGCCAGCAGCTTAGGGGGGCCCCCCTACGAGCAGTACTTC
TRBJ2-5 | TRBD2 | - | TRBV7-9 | CASSFYRGGETQYF | TGTGCCAGCAGCTTCTATCGGGGAGGGGAGACCCAGTACTTC
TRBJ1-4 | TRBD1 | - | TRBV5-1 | CASSLSFRDRSEKLFF | TGCGCCAGCAGCTTATCTTTTCGGGACAGATCTGAAAAACTGTTTTTT
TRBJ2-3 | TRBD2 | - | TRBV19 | CASGKGLAGFSDTQYF | TGTGCCAGTGGGAAGGGACTAGCGGGGTTTTCAGATACGCAGTATTTT
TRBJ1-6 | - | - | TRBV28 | CASSFTVSLGDSPLHF | TGTGCCAGCAGTTTCACCGTGTCCCTTGGGGATTCACCCCTCCACTTT
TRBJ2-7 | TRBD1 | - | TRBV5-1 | CASSLAQGAGEQYF | TGCGCCAGCAGCTTGGCACAGGGGGCGGGCGAGCAGTACTTC
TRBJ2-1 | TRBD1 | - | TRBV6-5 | CASRWDSYNEQFF | TGTGCCAGCAGGTGGGACAGCTACAATGAGCAGTTCTTC
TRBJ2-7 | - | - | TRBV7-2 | CASSLVADYEQYF | TGTGCCAGCAGCTTAGTGGCTGACTACGAGCAGTACTTC
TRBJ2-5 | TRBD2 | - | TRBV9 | CASSVPSGGETQYF | TGTGCCAGCAGCGTACCCAGCGGGGGAGAGACCCAGTACTTC
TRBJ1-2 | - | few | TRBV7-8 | CASSLGLSWGPSPPGGYTF | TGTGCCAGCAGCTTAGGACTGAGCTGGGGACCTAGTCCCCCGGGTGGCTACACCTTC
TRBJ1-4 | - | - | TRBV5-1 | CASSLDRSGEKLFF | TGCGCCAGCAGCTTGGACCGTTCGGGGGAAAAACTGTTTTTT
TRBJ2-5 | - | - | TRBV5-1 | CASSLAGVQETQYF | TGCGCCAGCAGCTTGGCTGGTGTTCAAGAGACCCAGTACTTC
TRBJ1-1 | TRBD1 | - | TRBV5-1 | CASSWDREDTEAFF | TGCGCCAGCAGCTGGGACAGGGAGGACACTGAAGCTTTCTTT
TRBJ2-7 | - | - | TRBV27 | CASSFPGTRTYEQYF | TGTGCCAGCAGTTTTCCAGGGACAAGGACCTACGAGCAGTACTTC
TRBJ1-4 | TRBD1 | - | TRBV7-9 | CASSLPPGGDEKLFF | TGTGCCAGCAGCTTACCTCCAGGGGGTGATGAAAAACTGTTTTTT
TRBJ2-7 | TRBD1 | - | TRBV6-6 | CASSRGTDPSYEQYF | TGTGCCAGCAGTCGTGGGACAGACCCTTCCTACGAGCAGTACTTC
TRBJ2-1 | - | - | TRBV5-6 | CASSLGGYNEQFF | TGTGCCAGCAGCTTGGGGGGTTACAATGAGCAGTTCTTC
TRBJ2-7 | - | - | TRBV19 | CASSTGTKTYEQYF | TGTGCCAGTAGTACCGGGACAAAAACCTACGAGCAGTACTTC
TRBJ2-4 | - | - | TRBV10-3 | CAISDPPGDPNIQYF | TGTGCCATCAGTGACCCTCCCGGGGACCCGAACATTCAGTACTTC
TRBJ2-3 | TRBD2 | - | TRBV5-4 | CASSILAATDTQYF | TGTGCCAGCAGCATACTAGCGGCCACAGATACGCAGTATTTT
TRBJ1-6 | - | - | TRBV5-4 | CASSHRPLEDSPLHF | TGTGCCAGCAGCCACCGACCCTTAGAGGATTCACCCCTCCACTTT
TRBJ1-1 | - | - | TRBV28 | CASSLPGQGYTEAFF | TGTGCCAGCAGTTTACCGGGTCAGGGTTACACTGAAGCTTTCTTT
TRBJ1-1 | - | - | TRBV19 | CASSIYRAGGTEAFF | TGTGCCAGTAGTATTTACAGGGCGGGGGGCACTGAAGCTTTCTTT
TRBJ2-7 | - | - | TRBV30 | CAWSVGRGSSYEQYF | TGTGCCTGGAGTGTAGGCCGGGGGAGCTCCTACGAGCAGTACTTC
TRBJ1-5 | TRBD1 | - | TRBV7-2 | CASSLGDRGRPQHF | TGTGCCAGCAGCTTAGGGGACAGGGGAAGGCCCCAGCATTTT
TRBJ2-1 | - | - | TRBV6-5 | CASSQGQKQFF | TGTGCCAGCAGTCAAGGACAGAAGCAGTTCTTC
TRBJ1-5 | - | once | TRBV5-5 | CASSLGPGGNQPQHF | TGTGCCAGCAGCTTGGGTCCGGGGGGCAATCAGCCCCAGCATTTT
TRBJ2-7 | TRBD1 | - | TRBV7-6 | CASSYPGQGADEQYF | TGTGCCAGCAGCTATCCGGGACAGGGGGCGGATGAGCAGTACTTC
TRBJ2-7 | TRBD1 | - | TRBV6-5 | CASSLRDRGSYEQYF | TGTGCCAGCAGCCTCCGGGACAGGGGTTCCTACGAGCAGTACTTC
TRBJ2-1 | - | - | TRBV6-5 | CASSYSGPPYNEQFF | TGTGCCAGCAGTTACTCGGGGCCCCCCTACAATGAGCAGTTCTTC
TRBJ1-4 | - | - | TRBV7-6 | CASRLTPESTNEKLFF | TGTGCCAGCAGGCTTACCCCAGAGTCAACTAATGAAAAACTGTTTTTT
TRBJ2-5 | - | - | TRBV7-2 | CASSLAGGDRETQYF | TGTGCCAGCAGCTTAGCAGGGGGGGACAGAGAGACCCAGTACTTC
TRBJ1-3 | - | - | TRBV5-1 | CASSSQGTTIYF | TGCGCCAGCAGCTCCCAGGGAACCACCATATATTTT
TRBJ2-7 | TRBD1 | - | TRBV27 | CASSYRDRGGDQYF | TGTGCCAGCAGTTATCGGGACAGGGGGGGGGATCAGTACTTC
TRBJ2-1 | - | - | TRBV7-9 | CASSLSGADYNEQFF | TGTGCCAGCAGCTTATCAGGGGCGGACTACAATGAGCAGTTCTTC
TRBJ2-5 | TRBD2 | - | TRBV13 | CASSSLGLEETQYF | TGTGCCAGCAGCTCCTTGGGACTAGAAGAGACCCAGTACTTC